This passage covers 5 T cell receptor beta chains from one sample sequenced in a study of CD8 T cells in ankylosing spondylitis. Study-level results: Several highly homologous variants made up a TCR beta motif, and this motif appeared characteristic of ankylosing spondylitis blood.

TCRdb analysed the 5' RACE reads with MiXCR anew, one entry per CDR3 protein. The sample gives approximately 540,000 distinct CDR3 sequences, about an eighth of which show up once; under 7.5% is in the top ten. These TCRs' antigens remain unknown. The sample was blood, either unsorted or a sorted T cell fraction (not recorded which). These receptors were taken from a male donor with ankylosing spondylitis.

This chain uses TRBV29-1 with TRBJ1-1; D may be TRBD1 (6 bases). CDR1 and CDR2 (germline): SQVTM, ANQGSEA. The CDR3 contains 15 residues. V gave up 6 bases and J gave up 4 bases, with 21 bases separating them. The DNA for the CDR3 is TGCAGCGTGGAAATACAGGGAGGCTCGGTCACTGAAGCTTTCTTT. It specifies CSVEIQGGSVTEAFF. The full variable domain, rest sourced from reference TRBV29-1 and TRBJ1-1, is SAVISQKPSRDICQRGTSLTIQCQVDSQVTMMFWYRQQPGQSLTLIATANQGSEATYESGFVIDKFPISRPNLTFSTLTVSNMSPEDSSIYLCSVEIQGGSVTEAFFGQGTRLTVV.

The J gene is TRBJ2-3, the V gene TRBV29-1; 8 bases align to TRBD1. CDR1 SQVTM and CDR2 ANQGSEA come from the germline V gene. The J segment lost 5 bases and the V segment lost 3 bases, leaving 4 bases of the junction unmatched. This CDR3 comprises 13 residues. CDR3 bases: TGCAGCGTTGAGACAGGGGCCCAAGATACGCAGTATTTT. Residues: CSVETGAQDTQYF.

V is TRBV7-6 and J is TRBJ2-1; no definite D call. Trimming removed 4 bases at V and 5 bases at J, with 15 bases between. This CDR3 region has 15 residues. In germline, CDR1 is SGHVS, CDR2 FNYEAQ. The CDR3 coding sequence is TGTGCCAGCAGCTCCGACTCATTTACCCACAATGAGCAGTTCTTC. Translation gives CASSSDSFTHNEQFF.

There are many counts of this clonotype. The chain is built from TRBV5-1 and TRBJ2-1; unclear D gene. The ends were cut back, 1 base at V and 5 bases at J, with 10 bases in the middle. The length of the CDR3 is 14 residues. The V gene's germline CDR1 is SGHRS and CDR2 YFSETQ. CDR3: CASSLTMNNNEQFF. DNA of the CDR3: TGCGCCAGCAGCTTGACCATGAACAACAATGAGCAGTTCTTC.

This sequence joins TRBV20-1 and TRBJ1-1, with unresolved D. There are 10 residues in the CDR3. V was pared by 4 bases and J by 4 bases, with 4 bases between. Germline CDR1 is DFQATT and CDR2 is SNEGSKA (reference sequence). The CDR3: CSAIATEAFF. The CDR3 DNA reads as TGCAGTGCTATAGCCACTGAAGCTTTCTTT.